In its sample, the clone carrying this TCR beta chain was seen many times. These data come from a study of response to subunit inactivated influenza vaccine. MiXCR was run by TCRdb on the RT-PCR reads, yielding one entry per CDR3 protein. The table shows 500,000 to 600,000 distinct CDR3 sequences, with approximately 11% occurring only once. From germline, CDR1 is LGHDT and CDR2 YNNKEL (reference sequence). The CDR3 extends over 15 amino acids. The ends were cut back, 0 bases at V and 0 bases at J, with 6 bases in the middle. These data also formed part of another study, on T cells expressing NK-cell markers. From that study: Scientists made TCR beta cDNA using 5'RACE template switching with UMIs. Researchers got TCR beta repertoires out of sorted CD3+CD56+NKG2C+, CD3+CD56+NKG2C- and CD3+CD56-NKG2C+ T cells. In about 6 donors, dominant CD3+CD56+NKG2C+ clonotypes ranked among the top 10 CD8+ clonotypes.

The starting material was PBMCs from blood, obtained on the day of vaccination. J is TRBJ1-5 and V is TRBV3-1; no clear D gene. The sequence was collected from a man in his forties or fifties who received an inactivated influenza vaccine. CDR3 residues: CASSQDPGSNQPQHF. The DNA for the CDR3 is TGTGCCAGCAGCCAAGATCCTGGTAGCAATCAGCCCCAGCATTTT.